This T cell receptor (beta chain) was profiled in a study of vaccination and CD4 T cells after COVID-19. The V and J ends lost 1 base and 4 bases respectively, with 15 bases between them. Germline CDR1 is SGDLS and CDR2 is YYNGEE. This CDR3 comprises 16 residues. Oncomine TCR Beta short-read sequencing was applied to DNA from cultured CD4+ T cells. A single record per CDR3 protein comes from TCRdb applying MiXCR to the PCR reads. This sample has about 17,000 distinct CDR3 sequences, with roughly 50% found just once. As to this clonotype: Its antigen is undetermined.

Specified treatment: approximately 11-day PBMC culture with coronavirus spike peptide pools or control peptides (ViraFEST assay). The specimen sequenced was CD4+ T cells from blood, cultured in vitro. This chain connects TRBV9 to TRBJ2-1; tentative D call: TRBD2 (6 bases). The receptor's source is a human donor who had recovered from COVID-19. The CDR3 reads CASSVRAGLDYNEQFF. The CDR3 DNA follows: TGTGCCAGCAGCGTACGAGCGGGCCTAGATTACAATGAGCAGTTCTTC. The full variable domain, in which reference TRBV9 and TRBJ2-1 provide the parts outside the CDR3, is DSGVTQTPKHLITATGQRVTLRCSPRSGDLSVYWYQQSLDQGLQFLIQYYNGEERAKGNILERFSAQQFPDLHSELNLSSLELGDSALYFCASSVRAGLDYNEQFFGPGTRLTVL.